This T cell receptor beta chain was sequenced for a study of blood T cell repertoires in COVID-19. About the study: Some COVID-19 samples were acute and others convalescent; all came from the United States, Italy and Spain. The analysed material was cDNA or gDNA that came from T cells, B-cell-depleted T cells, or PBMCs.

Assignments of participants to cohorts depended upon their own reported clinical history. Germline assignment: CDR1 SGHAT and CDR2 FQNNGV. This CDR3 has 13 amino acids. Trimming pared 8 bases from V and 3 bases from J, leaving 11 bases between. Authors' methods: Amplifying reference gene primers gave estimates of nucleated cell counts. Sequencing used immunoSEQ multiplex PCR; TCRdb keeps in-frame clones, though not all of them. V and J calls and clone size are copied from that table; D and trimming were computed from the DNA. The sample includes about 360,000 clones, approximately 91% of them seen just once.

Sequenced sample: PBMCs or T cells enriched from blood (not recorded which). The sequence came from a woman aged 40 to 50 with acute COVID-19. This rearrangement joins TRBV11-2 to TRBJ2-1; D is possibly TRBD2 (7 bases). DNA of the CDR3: TGTGCCAGCGGGGGGGCCGACTACAATGAGCAGTTCTTC. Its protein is CASGGADYNEQFF. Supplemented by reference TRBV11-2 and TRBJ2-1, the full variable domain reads EAGVAQSPRYKIIEKRQSVAFWCNPISGHATLYWYQQILGQGPKLLIQFQNNGVVDDSQLPKDRFSAERLKGVDSTLKIQPAKLEDSAVYLCASGGADYNEQFFGPGTRLTVL.